These 12 T cell receptor beta chains originate from one sample sequenced in a study of vaccination and CD4 T cells after COVID-19 (dated by TCRdb to between 2021 and 2024). These receptors' antigens are unknown. Library preparation used PCR. The sequencer was an Illumina iSeq 100. TCR sequencing of DNA from cultured CD4+ T cells used the Oncomine TCR Beta short-read assay at the Johns Hopkins FTIC core. TCRdb reanalyzed the raw reads on its own, using fastp at Q25 for trimming and MiXCR for clone calling, and kept in-frame beta chains. Under each unique CDR3 protein, matching rows form one entry showing the most common genes and DNA. The sample table holds 17,000 or so distinct CDR3 sequences, of which approximately 48% were seen once. The biggest ten clones account for 10% to 15% of the sample. The sample's time point, from its label and the paper: late sampling 161 to 241 days after vaccination in three convalescent patients. The treatment or condition label of this sample denotes: 10-day PBMC culture with coronavirus spike peptide pools or control peptides (ViraFEST assay).

This sample comprised CD4+ T cells from blood, cultured in vitro, obtained about 7 months after SARS-CoV-2 vaccination. Every receptor here comes from a human donor who had recovered from COVID-19.

This clonotype was seen more than once but under ten times. The genes are TRBV15 and TRBJ2-7; unclear D gene. With 0 bases removed from V and 2 bases from J, the gap between germline ends came to 11 bases. The germline V gene encodes CDR1 LNHNV and CDR2 YYDKDF (reference sequence). CDR3 length: 15 amino acids. CDR3 nucleotide sequence: TGTGCCACCAGCAGAGATCGTTACTTAGCCTACGAGCAGTACTTC. Its protein product is CATSRDRYLAYEQYF. Complete variable domain (other parts from reference TRBV15 and TRBJ2-7): DAMVIQNPRYQVTQFGKPVTLSCSQTLNHNVMYWYQQKSSQAPKLLFHYYDKDFNNEADTPDNFQSRRPNTSFCFLDIRSPGLGDTAMYLCATSRDRYLAYEQYFGPGTRLTVT.

The chain has TRBV20-1 and TRBJ2-2, with TRBD2 identical over 8 bases. The CDR3 has 14 residues. Germline CDR1 reads DFQATT; CDR2 reads SNEGSKA (reference sequence). V lost 3 bases and J lost 5; bases outside the gene matches: 5. The CDR3 nucleotides are TGCAGTGCTAGTACTAGCGGAGGAACCGGGGAGCTGTTTTTT. This codes for CSASTSGGTGELFF.

V usage is TRBV20-1 and J usage is TRBJ2-5; 8 bases align to TRBD2. Trimming at V came to 3 bases and at J to 2 bases, leaving 8 bases not matched to a gene. Germline V gene data show CDR1 as DFQATT and CDR2 as SNEGSKA (reference sequence). There are 15 residues in the CDR3. The CDR3 reads CSASRFGGAQETQYF. The CDR3 DNA is TGCAGTGCTAGTCGGTTCGGGGGGGCTCAAGAGACCCAGTACTTC.

In its sample, this clonotype was seen a few times. The chain couples TRBV19 to TRBJ1-5; TRBD1 might be the D (5 bases). This CDR3 spans 12 amino acids. The V gene lost 9 bases and the J gene lost 4 bases, with 10 bases spanning the gap. CDR1 and CDR2 (germline): LNHDA, SQIVND (reference sequence). The CDR3 bases are TGTGCCAGCCACAGACAGAATCAGCCCCAGCATTTT. The encoded protein is CASHRQNQPQHF.

The chain links TRBV11-3 to TRBJ2-7, with D perhaps given as TRBD1 or TRBD2 (5 bases each). V was trimmed by 5 bases and J by 0 bases, leaving 14 bases between them. CDR1 and CDR2 (germline): SGHNT, YENEEA. The CDR3 contains 15 residues. The CDR3 nucleotides read TGTGCCAGCAGCGTGGGACGGTGGAGCTCCTACGAGCAGTACTTC. This gives the protein CASSVGRWSSYEQYF.

This clonotype was observed a handful of times. This chain connects TRBV7-2 to TRBJ1-5; weak D call: TRBD1 (6 bases). Looked up from germline, CDR1 is SGHTA and CDR2 is FQGNSA. Trimming removed 1 base at V and 13 bases at J, with 14 bases between. This CDR3 spans 13 amino acids. The DNA for the CDR3 is TGTGCCAGCAGCTTAGTGGGAGACAGGCAGCAGCATTTT. Translating it yields CASSLVGDRQQHF.

The chain has TRBV6-1 and TRBJ1-2; 8 positions agree with TRBD1. V lost 10 bases to trimming and J lost 4 bases; unmatched junction nucleotides: 14. The CDR3 contains 15 residues. Per germline, CDR1 MNHNS and CDR2 SASEGT. The CDR3 DNA reads TGTGCCACCATTCCCGGACAGGGCCGTCTCTATGGCTACACCTTC. Its protein product is CATIPGQGRLYGYTF.

The V call is TRBV6-2 or TRBV6-3, the J call TRBJ2-3; tentative D call: TRBD2 (6 bases). The V gene's germline CDR1 is MNHEY and CDR2 SVGEGT. Deletions cut 5 bases from V and 6 bases from J, with 18 bases between. CDR3 length: 15 amino acids. CDR3 protein: CASSSPRLGLDTQYF. CDR3 DNA: TGTGCCAGCAGTAGTCCCAGACTAGGTCTCGATACGCAGTATTTT.

The chain carries TRBV20-1 and TRBJ2-2; D unresolved. This CDR3 region has 12 residues. Germline V gene sequence: CDR1 DFQATT, CDR2 SNEGSKA (reference sequence). Trimming cost V 3 bases and J 6 bases, with 8 bases left between them. The DNA of the CDR3 is TGCAGTGCTAGTGGGGATGCCGGGGAGCTGTTTTTT. Its protein product is CSASGDAGELFF.

This clonotype was counted a few times. V is TRBV6-2 or TRBV6-3 and J is TRBJ2-1, with 9 bases lining up with TRBD1. The CDR3 is 14 residues long. With 7 bases clipped from V and 8 bases from J, the junction kept 9 bases outside the gene matches. Per germline, CDR1 MNHEY and CDR2 SVGEGT. The CDR3 coding sequence is TGTGCCAGCACGGGACAGGGAGTCGGCCATGAGCAGTTCTTC. It specifies CASTGQGVGHEQFF.

This clonotype showed up just a few times. The J gene is TRBJ1-5, the V gene TRBV20-1; no definite D call. Trimming shortened V by 3 bases and J by 6 bases, and 15 bases separated the two germline ends. Germline values: CDR1 DFQATT, CDR2 SNEGSKA (reference sequence). The CDR3 runs 14 residues. In DNA, the CDR3 is TGCAGTGCTAGCGGCGGAGGATCGGGTCAGCCCCAGCATTTT. This codes for CSASGGGSGQPQHF.

The chain employs TRBV7-2 and TRBJ2-7; the D is unclear. The germline gives CDR1 SGHTA, CDR2 FQGNSA. This CDR3 is 14 amino acids long. Deletions cut 5 bases from V and 6 bases from J, with 17 bases between. This CDR3 is CASSPDRWGAEQYF. The CDR3 region has the DNA TGTGCCAGCAGCCCGGATCGATGGGGTGCCGAGCAGTACTTC.